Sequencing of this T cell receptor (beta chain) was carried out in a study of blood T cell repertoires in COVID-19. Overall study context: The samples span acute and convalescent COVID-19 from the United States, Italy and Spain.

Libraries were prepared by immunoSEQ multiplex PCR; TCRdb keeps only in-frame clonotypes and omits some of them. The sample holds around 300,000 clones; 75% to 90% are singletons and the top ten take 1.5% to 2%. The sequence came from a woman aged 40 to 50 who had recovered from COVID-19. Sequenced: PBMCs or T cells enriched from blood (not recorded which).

The CDR3 is CASSEKVAGGIYEQYF. The CDR3 DNA reads as TGCGCCAGCAGTGAGAAGGTTGCGGGGGGAATCTACGAGCAGTACTTC. The chain joins TRBV10-1 to TRBJ2-7; 8 bases are shared with TRBD2. The germline CDR1 and CDR2 sequences are WNHNN and SYGVQD (reference sequence). The CDR3 runs to 16 residues. V was clipped by 2 bases and J by 3 bases; unmatched bases: 9.